Included here is one T cell receptor beta chain sequence, with context. Antigen: not known. One end of the junction varies from germline; a read error may be responsible. Amplification yielded TCR beta CDR3 regions, with RNA transcripts as the source. HTBI primers were used for first-round RT-PCR of the TCR CDR3. TCRdb re-analysed the multiplex PCR reads in MiXCR, keeping a single row per CDR3 protein. The sample yields a few hundred thousand distinct CDR3 sequences, about 15% seen once. The CDR3 is 11 residues long. The data belong to a study of T cells in Graves' hyperthyroidism and ophthalmopathy. Study outcomes and limitations: It was a median roughly 6.5 months before onset that the model predicted ophthalmopathy.

Specimen: blood. This chain connects TRBV12-3 or TRBV12-4 to TRBJ1-4, with D perhaps TRBD1 (5 bases). The source of this sequence is a woman aged 40 to 50 with Graves' hyperthyroidism. DNA for the CDR3: TGTGCCAGCAGTAGGGGTGAAGAACTGTTTTTT. Translating it yields CASSRGEELFF.